The present TCR beta chain was sequenced within a study of blood T cell repertoires in COVID-19. Overall study context: Samples of COVID-19 (acute and convalescent) were obtained from the United States, Italy and Spain.

The protocol was immunoSEQ multiplex PCR, while the TCRdb copy is restricted to in-frame clones and leaves out a portion. Counted here are some 150,000 clones, 80% occurring once; the ten biggest clones make up roughly 0.58%. Germline CDR1 SGHTA, CDR2 FQGNSA. Trimming cost V 5 bases and J 2 bases; bases outside gene matches: 7. This CDR3 contains 16 residues. This TCR derives from a man aged 60 to 69 with acute or convalescent COVID-19. Sequenced input: peripheral blood. The chain recombines TRBV7-2 with TRBJ2-2; 8 bases align to TRBD1. The CDR3 is CASSPAGQENTGELFF. The CDR3 nucleotides are TGTGCCAGCAGCCCGGCGGGACAGGAAAACACCGGGGAGCTGTTTTTT. The variable domain in full, with the rest retrieved from reference TRBV7-2 and TRBJ2-2, is GAGVSQSPSNKVTEKGKDVELRCDPISGHTALYWYRQSLGQGLEFLIYFQGNSAPDKSGLPSDRFSAERTGGSVSTLTIQRTQQEDSAVYLCASSPAGQENTGELFFGEGSRLTVL.